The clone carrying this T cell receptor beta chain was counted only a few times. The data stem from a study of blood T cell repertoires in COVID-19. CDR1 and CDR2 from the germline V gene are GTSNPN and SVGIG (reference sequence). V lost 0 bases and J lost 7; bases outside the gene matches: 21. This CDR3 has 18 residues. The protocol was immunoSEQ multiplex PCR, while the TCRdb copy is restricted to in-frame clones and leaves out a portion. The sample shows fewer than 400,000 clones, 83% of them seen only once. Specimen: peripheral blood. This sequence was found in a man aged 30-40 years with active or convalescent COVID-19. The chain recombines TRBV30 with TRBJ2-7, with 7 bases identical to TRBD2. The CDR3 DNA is TGTGCCTGGAGTGTAGTGCCGGGAGGAAACGCGGGTACCTGGGAGCAGTACTTC. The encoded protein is CAWSVVPGGNAGTWEQYF.